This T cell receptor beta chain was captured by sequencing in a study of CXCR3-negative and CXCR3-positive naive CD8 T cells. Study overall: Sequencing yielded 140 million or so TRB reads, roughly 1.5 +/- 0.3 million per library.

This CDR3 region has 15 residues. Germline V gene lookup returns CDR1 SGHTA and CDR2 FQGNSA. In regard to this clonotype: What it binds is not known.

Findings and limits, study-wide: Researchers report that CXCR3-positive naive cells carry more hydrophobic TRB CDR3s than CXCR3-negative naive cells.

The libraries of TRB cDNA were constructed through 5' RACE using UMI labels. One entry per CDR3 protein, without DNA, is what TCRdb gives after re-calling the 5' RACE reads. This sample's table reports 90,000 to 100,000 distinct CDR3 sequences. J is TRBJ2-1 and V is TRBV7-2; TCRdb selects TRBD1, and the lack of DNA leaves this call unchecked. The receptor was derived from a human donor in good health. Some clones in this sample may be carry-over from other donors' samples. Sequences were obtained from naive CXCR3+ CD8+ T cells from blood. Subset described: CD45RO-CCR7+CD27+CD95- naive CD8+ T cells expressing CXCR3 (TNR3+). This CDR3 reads CASSRRQGTDNEQFF.